The clone carrying this T cell receptor beta chain came up a few times. Antigen specificity is unknown. This sample was taken from a study of shared clonotypes between healthy human individuals. Points from the study as a whole: Sequencing depth was expected to influence donor clonotype sharing. Naive CD4 clonotype sharing across a handful of donors was 4% to 5%.

TCRdb keeps only in-frame clones here, not all; method: immunoSEQ multiplex PCR. The sample lists 780,000 or so clones, 72% occurring once. The germline V gene encodes CDR1 KGHSH and CDR2 LQKENI. Trimming pared 6 bases from V and 1 base from J, leaving 10 bases between. This CDR3 contains 13 residues. This chain joins TRBV18 and TRBJ2-7; D is undetermined. The specimen sequenced was memory CD4+ T cells sorted from blood. Subset denoted: CD45RA-negative fraction. This clonotype originated in a woman in her thirties in good health. The CDR3 sequence is CASSPEASYEQYF. In DNA form, the CDR3 reads TGTGCCAGCTCCCCCGAGGCGTCCTACGAGCAGTACTTC. Looking up the rest from reference TRBV18 and TRBJ2-7 gives the full variable domain: NAGVMQNPRHLVRRRGQEARLRCSPMKGHSHVYWYRQLPEEGLKFMVYLQKENIIDESGMPKERFSAEFPKEGPSILRIQQVVRGDSAAYFCASSPEASYEQYFGPGTRLTVT.